This T cell receptor beta chain came from a study of T-cell reconstitution after alpha-beta-depleted transplantation in children. With 0 bases removed from V and 8 bases from J, the gap between germline ends came to 13 bases. Germline CDR1 is SGDLS and CDR2 is YYNGEE. The length of the CDR3 is 14 residues. Unique molecular identifiers were incorporated into the prepared TCRbeta library. TCRdb called the PCR reads again in MiXCR, with one record for every CDR3 protein. Found here are fewer than 350,000 distinct CDR3 sequences, roughly a tenth of them singletons; the top ten hold 7% to 9.5%. Overall study findings and caveats: Reportedly, only several hundred clones from non-depleted graft cells drove alpha-beta T-cell counts at about two months. Some patients' high day-60 TCRbeta diversity was attributed to recipient cells surviving conditioning. Most T-cell counts and diversity one year after the transplant came from T cells that were newly produced.

With respect to this clonotype: Its cognate antigen is unknown.

The starting material was PBMCs, obtained before TCRalphabeta/CD19-depleted stem cell transplant. This receptor was obtained from a boy under three years old with acute myeloid leukemia, due to receive a stem cell transplant. The J gene is TRBJ2-3, the V gene TRBV9; a possible D gene is TRBD1 (6 bases). CDR3 coding DNA: TGTGCCAGCAGCGTAGTGGGGGCCATTGGTACGCAGTATTTT. Translation gives CASSVVGAIGTQYF.